This TCR beta chain originates from a study of cytomegalovirus exposure and HLA in healthy donors. Findings of the study overall: Near-uniform donor sequencing depth was presumed by presence/absence analyses.

Nominally healthy donors were sampled, though unrecorded immune exposures were likely. V lost 4 bases to trimming and J lost 10 bases; unmatched junction nucleotides: 13. Germline V gene sequence: CDR1 SGHRS, CDR2 YFSETQ. The CDR3 has 14 amino acids. Of note for this clone: What it binds is unknown.

Vbeta (60) and Jbeta (13) primers were used in the PCR. This table comes from immunoSEQ multiplex PCR, and its TCRdb copy is limited to in-frame clones, with some not included. The sample yields more than 150,000 clones, around three quarters seen once. This clonotype was sampled from a woman in her 30s in good health and CMV-seronegative. The sequencing input was PBMCs. This chain uses TRBV5-1 with TRBJ1-2; 7 bases fit TRBD1. The CDR3 bases are TGCGCCAGCAGCACGGGACAGTCCCCCGGGGACTACACCTTC. Its protein is CASSTGQSPGDYTF.